This T cell receptor (beta chain) was captured in a study of identical twins. Study results and caveats: These conclusions were based on statistical analysis (cross-sectional, not following the same donors). Invariant MAIT and iNKT cells may have partly biased zero-insertion analyses.

MiXCR, applied by TCRdb to the 5' RACE reads, yields one record per CDR3 protein. The profile shows roughly 1.6 million distinct CDR3 sequences, about 32% of them singletons. The table lists this clonotype with a few counts. Its specificity is unknown. Trimming cost V 7 bases and J 1 base; bases outside gene matches: 11. In germline, CDR1 is SQVTM, CDR2 ANQGSEA. CDR3 length: 15 residues. The clonotype was recovered from a newborn girl in good health. The chain links TRBV29-1 to TRBJ2-3, with 7 bases matching TRBD1. The source material was cord blood. CDR3 sequence (DNA): TGCAGCGGCCGCTACAGGGGATGGGGCACAGATACGCAGTATTTT. Translated, it gives CSGRYRGWGTDTQYF.